The next 12 T cell receptor beta chains were all read from a single sample in a study of Graves' ophthalmopathy and Graves' hyperthyroidism. For repertoire sequencing, the TCR beta CDR3 regions were amplified from RNA transcripts. Second-round multiplex PCR followed a first-round RT-PCR using HTBI primers. Each CDR3 protein is one row after TCRdb ran MiXCR on the multiplex PCR reads. This sample has about 590,000 distinct CDR3 sequences, with under 45% found just once. Material: peripheral blood or thyroid tissue (not recorded which). The receptors were gathered from an adult man with Graves' hyperthyroidism.

At least ten counts were recorded for this clonotype. V is TRBV29-1 and J is TRBJ1-2; no definite D call. V lost 1 base to trimming and J lost 7 bases, with 10 bases between them. From germline, CDR1 is SQVTM and CDR2 ANQGSEA. The CDR3 sequence is 12 residues long. Written as DNA, the CDR3 is TGCAGCGTTGAAGGGCCGGGTGGTGGCTACACCTTC. Translated: CSVEGPGGGYTF.

The chain recombines TRBV4-1 with TRBJ1-2, with TRBD1 as a possible D gene (6 bases). CDR3 length equals 19 residues. Trimming took 0 bases from V and 6 from J, leaving 26 bases between them. The germline V gene encodes CDR1 MGHRA and CDR2 YSYEKL. The CDR3 DNA follows: TGCGCCAGCAGCCAAGATCTAAATTTCAGGGGCTCCCCTCTGAATGGCTACACCTTC. Encoded protein: CASSQDLNFRGSPLNGYTF.

This clonotype appeared a few times. V is TRBV15 and J is TRBJ1-4, with 7 bases identical to TRBD1. CDR3 length: 16 residues. V trimming: 0 bases; J trimming: 6 bases; junction bases outside the gene matches: 7. The germline gives CDR1 LNHNV, CDR2 YYDKDF (reference sequence). The CDR3, as DNA: TGTGCCACCAGCAGAGAACGGCGAGGGGGCTATGAAAAACTGTTTTTT. The encoded protein is CATSRERRGGYEKLFF. The full variable domain, with the rest looked up from reference TRBV15 and TRBJ1-4, is DAMVIQNPRYQVTQFGKPVTLSCSQTLNHNVMYWYQQKSSQAPKLLFHYYDKDFNNEADTPDNFQSRRPNTSFCFLDIRSPGLGDTAMYLCATSRERRGGYEKLFFGSGTQLSVL.

Details on this clonotype: A much more abundant neighbour one base away suggests this may be a read error. J is TRBJ2-7 and V is TRBV7-9, with D tentatively TRBD1 (6 bases). Trimming cost V 5 bases and J 3 bases, with 11 bases left between them. The CDR3 loop spans 13 amino acids. The germline CDR1 and CDR2 sequences are SEHNR and FQNEAQ (reference sequence). This CDR3 reads CASSRDNLYEQYF. The CDR3 region has the DNA TGTGCCAGCAGCCGGGACAACCTCTACGAGCAGTACTTC.

The chain joins TRBV9 to TRBJ1-6; no definite D call. The CDR3 runs to 16 residues. The ends were cut back, 0 bases at V and 6 bases at J, with 13 bases in the middle. CDR1 and CDR2 from the germline V gene are SGDLS and YYNGEE. The CDR3 bases are TGTGCCAGCAGCGTAGGGTCCGGCGAGACTAATTCACCCCTCCACTTT. Its protein product is CASSVGSGETNSPLHF.

The rearrangement links TRBV29-1 to TRBJ1-5, with 12 bases identical to TRBD1. CDR1 is SQVTM and CDR2 is ANQGSEA in the germline V gene. This CDR3 has 16 residues. The V segment lost 4 bases and the J segment 6 bases; nucleotides outside the gene matches: 10. The CDR3 DNA is TGCAGCGTTGGGGGACAGGGGGCCGGAAACATTCAGCCCCAGCATTTT. This codes for CSVGGQGAGNIQPQHF.

This clonotype was seen only a few times. V gene TRBV6-4 combines with J gene TRBJ2-7, with 10 bases lining up with TRBD1. Germline V lookup: CDR1 MRHNA, CDR2 SNTAGT. This CDR3 is built from 15 residues. Trimming cost V 4 bases and J 2 bases; bases outside gene matches: 5. CDR3 DNA: TGTGCCAGCAGTGCTCCGGGACAGGGGACCTACGAGCAGTACTTC. This gives the protein CASSAPGQGTYEQYF.

The rearrangement joins TRBV28 to TRBJ1-6; 8 bases are shared with TRBD1. The V gene end was trimmed by 2 bases and the J gene end by 12 bases; junction bases not matched to a gene: 3. The CDR3 is made up of 13 amino acids. CDR1 and CDR2 (germline): MDHEN, SYDVKM. The CDR3, as DNA: TGTGCCAGCAGTTTACTACAGGGGGAACCCCTCCACTTT. Protein product: CASSLLQGEPLHF.

This clonotype has ten or more counts. The rearrangement uses TRBV7-8 and TRBJ1-1; unclear D gene. The CDR3 totals 15 residues. The V and J ends lost 5 bases and 0 bases respectively, with 13 bases between them. In germline, CDR1 is SGHVS, CDR2 FQNEAQ. In DNA, the CDR3 is TGTGCCAGCAGCCCCGAAGGGTATTTGAACACTGAAGCTTTCTTT. It specifies CASSPEGYLNTEAFF.

This chain connects TRBV9 to TRBJ2-5, with TRBD2 as a possible D gene (6 bases). CDR1 SGDLS and CDR2 YYNGEE come from the germline V gene. Between the trimmed V and J ends, which lost 0 bases and 4 bases, there was a span of 19 bases. The CDR3 spans 17 residues. The CDR3 DNA is TGTGCCAGCAGCGTAGATAGAGGTGGAGGGGTCGGAGAGACCCAGTACTTC. The encoded protein is CASSVDRGGGVGETQYF.

The sample holds one count of this clonotype. The chain links TRBV7-3 to TRBJ2-3; no reliable D call. The V end lost 7 bases, the J end lost 3 bases, and 17 bases lay between the germline ends. Germline assignment: CDR1 SGHTA and CDR2 FQGTGA. The CDR3 consists of 15 residues. The CDR3: CASNKTTGETDTQYF. The CDR3 nucleotides are TGTGCCAGCAACAAAACCACGGGCGAGACAGATACGCAGTATTTT.

This clonotype was observed at least ten times. The V gene is TRBV20-1, the J gene TRBJ1-2; D is undetermined. CDR1 is DFQATT, CDR2 SNEGSKA, per germline (reference sequence). The CDR3 is made up of 15 amino acids. V was trimmed by 0 bases and J by 4 bases, leaving 15 bases between them. The CDR3 sequence: CSARDLEGYPYGYTF. CDR3 sequence (DNA): TGCAGTGCTAGAGATCTGGAGGGTTACCCCTATGGCTACACCTTC.